The sequence of this T cell receptor (beta chain) was determined in a study of T cells after yellow fever vaccination. Study-level results: Abundant bulk-population clonotypes could contaminate the FACS-sorted repertoires. Most clones from primary vaccination were detected again post-booster (approximately 97% CD4, 70% to 90% CD8).

This clonotype was picked up many times. What it recognizes is unknown. TCRdb ran MiXCR on the 5' RACE reads and lists one entry per CDR3 protein. The sample records 300,000 to 400,000 distinct CDR3 sequences, roughly 4% being singletons. The sequenced sample was PBMCs, obtained 5 days after the yellow fever booster vaccination. This sequence was found in a man between 18 and 29 years old who received the YFV17D yellow fever vaccine.

CDR3 coding DNA: TGTGCCAGCAGATCCACAGATACGCAGTATTTT. This gives the protein CASRSTDTQYF. The genes are TRBV4-2 and TRBJ2-3, with D unresolved. The CDR3 is made up of 11 amino acids. Trimming removed 6 bases from V and 2 bases from J, with 3 bases in between. Germline V gene lookup returns CDR1 LGHNA and CDR2 YNFKEQ.